What follows are 22 T cell receptor beta chains derived from one specimen sequenced in a study of regulatory T cells in long-lasting Graves disease (dated by TCRdb to the early 2020s). The library was prepared using multiplex PCR. The instrument was an Illumina HiSeq 4000. iRepertoire HTBI primers and Arm-PCR amplification of CDR3 regions were used to construct TCR beta libraries. TCRdb reworked the public reads: Q25 trimming with fastp, MiXCR clone assembly, productive beta chains retained. Records with the same CDR3 protein are collapsed into one entry carrying the most frequent genes and DNA. This sample has 390,000 or so distinct CDR3 sequences in its table, and more than 20% of those were observed once. Approximately 28% of the sample belongs to the ten largest clones. The time point label, read with the paper, signifies: persistent/refractory GD, antithyroid drugs over 5 years with positive TRAb. For both TCR sequencing and RNA sequencing, RNA was extracted from PBMCs using TRIzol.

The input for sequencing was peripheral blood mononuclear cells (PBMCs), taken when the disease was refractory, from a patient treated with antithyroid drugs. These TCRs come from a woman aged 40-49 years with Graves disease. Donor details come from another sample of the same person, matched by shared clones.

This clonotype was observed many times. This chain links TRBV7-3 with TRBJ1-1; D not certain. V lost 0 bases to trimming and J lost 4 bases, with 6 bases between them. The length of the CDR3 is 13 residues. The germline V gene encodes CDR1 SGHTA and CDR2 FQGTGA. This chain's CDR3 is CASSLTGGTEAFF. Written as DNA, the CDR3 is TGTGCCAGCAGCTTAACGGGAGGCACTGAAGCTTTCTTT.

This clonotype was seen only a few times. The rearrangement links TRBV30 to TRBJ2-2, with D uncertain. CDR3 size: 11 residues. V lost 0 bases to trimming and J lost 8 bases, with 4 bases between them. Germline CDR1 GTSNPN, CDR2 SVGIG (reference sequence). The CDR3 is CAWSVWGELFF. CDR3 nucleotide sequence: TGTGCCTGGAGTGTATGGGGGGAGCTGTTTTTT.

This clonotype came up a few times. The rearrangement links TRBV20-1 to TRBJ2-2; D uncertain. The V gene lost 3 bases and the J gene lost 4 bases, with 9 bases spanning the gap. The CDR3 loop spans 13 amino acids. CDR1 and CDR2 from the germline V gene are DFQATT and SNEGSKA (reference sequence). CDR3 sequence: CSASSLRTGELFF. The CDR3 bases are TGCAGTGCTAGCAGCCTCCGCACCGGGGAGCTGTTTTTT.

The chain uses TRBV5-6 and TRBJ2-1, with D uncertain. V shed 2 bases and J shed 1 base, with 10 bases lying between them. This CDR3 region has 15 residues. Germline-derived CDR1 and CDR2 are SGHDT and YYEEEE. The CDR3 DNA reads TGTGCCAGCAGCTTCTCGGACGGATCCTACAATGAGCAGTTCTTC. This encodes CASSFSDGSYNEQFF.

The rearrangement uses TRBV6-2 or TRBV6-3 and TRBJ2-7; D is undetermined. V lost 0 bases, J lost 1 base, and 13 bases lay in between. From germline, CDR1 is MNHEY and CDR2 SVGEGT. This CDR3 spans 16 amino acids. The CDR3 protein is CASSYSGSLSSYEQYF. In nucleotides, the CDR3 is TGTGCCAGCAGTTACTCGGGGTCCTTATCGTCCTACGAGCAGTACTTC.

Of note for this clonotype: The junction differs from germline at one of its ends, possibly a read error. The chain combines TRBV5-1 with TRBJ1-5; possible D gene TRBD1, 5 bases. This CDR3 spans 15 amino acids. Germline V CDR1 and CDR2: SGHRS, YFSETQ. CDR3 nucleotides: TGCGCCAGCAGCGCGGCAGGGAATAGCAATCGGCCCCAGCATTTT. Translated, it gives CASSAAGNSNRPQHF.

This clonotype came up a few times. The chain uses TRBV11-1 and TRBJ2-1, with D uncertain. The CDR3 extends over 12 amino acids. Trimming removed 2 bases at V and 6 bases at J, with 5 bases between. From germline, CDR1 is SGHAT and CDR2 FQDESV (reference sequence). This CDR3 reads CASSLIGNEQFF. DNA of the CDR3: TGTGCCAGCAGCTTAATCGGCAATGAGCAGTTCTTC.

In this sample, this clonotype turned up a few times. The chain couples TRBV2 to TRBJ2-2; no firm D call. V lost 3 bases, J lost 4 bases, and 9 bases lay in between. The CDR3 consists of 14 residues. Germline V gives CDR1 SNHLY, CDR2 FYNNEI. The chain's CDR3 is CASSDHVATGELFF. CDR3 DNA sequence: TGTGCCAGCAGTGACCATGTAGCCACCGGGGAGCTGTTTTTT.

The V and J genes are TRBV20-1 and TRBJ1-2; TRBD1 agrees at 7 bases. Germline assignment: CDR1 DFQATT and CDR2 SNEGSKA (reference sequence). This CDR3 contains 16 residues. The V and J ends lost 0 bases and 2 bases, in that order; junction bases with no gene match: 9. CDR3 sequence (DNA): TGCAGTGCTAGAGATACGGCGGGACAGAAGAACTATGGCTACACCTTC. Its protein product is CSARDTAGQKNYGYTF.

This chain links TRBV28 with TRBJ1-2; 11 positions match TRBD1. With V trimmed by 5 bases and J by 5 bases, 7 bases remained unmatched. Germline CDR1 reads MDHEN; CDR2 reads SYDVKM. The CDR3 is 15 amino acids. For the CDR3, the DNA is TGTGCCAGCAGTACCAGGACAGGGGGCCGTTATGGCTACACCTTC. It is translated as CASSTRTGGRYGYTF.

This chain uses TRBV7-9 with TRBJ2-6; perhaps TRBD2 as D (7 bases). Germline V gene lookup returns CDR1 SEHNR and CDR2 FQNEAQ (reference sequence). V was shortened by 7 bases and J by 4 bases, with 17 bases between the two germline ends. The length of the CDR3 is 16 residues. The CDR3 spells CASIEGGGPGANVLTF. CDR3 DNA: TGTGCCAGCATCGAGGGGGGGGGGCCCGGGGCCAACGTCCTGACTTTC.

Many counts were recorded for this clonotype. This chain connects TRBV20-1 to TRBJ1-2; TRBD1 matches 8 bases. The germline CDR1 and CDR2 sequences are DFQATT and SNEGSKA (reference sequence). The CDR3 is 16 residues long. V dropped 8 bases and J dropped 2; count of bases not matched to a gene: 16. CDR3 sequence reads: CSTTPGDRTGNYGYTF. CDR3 in DNA: TGCAGTACGACACCTGGGGACCGGACAGGGAACTATGGCTACACCTTC.

This clonotype was detected a few times. An end of the junction differs from the germline gene, which may be a read error. V gene TRBV6-9 combines with J gene TRBJ2-2; D may be TRBD1 (6 bases). Germline CDR1 MNHGY, CDR2 SVAAGI. CDR3 length: 16 residues. CDR3 bases: TGCGCCAGCCCTATTCCCGGACAGCTTAACACCGGGGAGCTGTTTTTT. As protein: CASPIPGQLNTGELFF.

Notes on this clonotype: A read error may explain this, as a much larger clone is one base away. The CDR3 carries no conserved terminal phenylalanine or tryptophan, so it likely arises from a read error. The chain couples TRBV6-2 or TRBV6-3 to TRBJ2-5; D may be TRBD1 (5 bases). V lost 7 bases and J lost 5, with 8 bases in between. Germline V gene sequence: CDR1 MNHEY, CDR2 SVGEGT. There are 11 residues in the CDR3. CDR3 loop: CASTKGETQYY. The DNA for the CDR3 is TGTGCCAGCACTAAGGGGGAGACCCAGTACTAC.

The chain carries TRBV6-2 or TRBV6-3 and TRBJ2-2; 7 bases agree with TRBD1. Germline V CDR1 and CDR2: MNHEY, SVGEGT. Losses at the gene ends were 6 bases for V and 2 bases for J; bases not matched to a gene: 9. The CDR3 consists of 16 residues. This chain's CDR3 is CASSSPGQYNTGELFF. CDR3 sequence (DNA): TGTGCCAGCAGCTCACCGGGACAGTATAACACCGGGGAGCTGTTTTTT.

A few counts support this clonotype. The chain is built from TRBV29-1 and TRBJ2-2; D is unclear. V lost 7 bases and J lost 6, with 12 bases in between. This CDR3 spans 12 amino acids. CDR1 is SQVTM, CDR2 ANQGSEA, per germline. As DNA, the CDR3 is TGCAGCGGTCACTCCGCCGCCGGGGAGCTGTTTTTT. It encodes CSGHSAAGELFF.

This clonotype has just a few counts. A read error may explain this, as a much larger clone is one base away. The V call is TRBV28, the J call TRBJ2-7; possible D gene TRBD2, 5 bases. There are 14 residues in the CDR3. The V gene's germline CDR1 is MDHEN and CDR2 SYDVKM. V lost 5 bases to trimming and J lost 3 bases, with 14 bases between them. The CDR3 DNA follows: TGTGCCAGCAGTCGTTTAACCGGGAACTACGAGCAGTACTTC. It specifies CASSRLTGNYEQYF.

The rearrangement joins TRBV11-2 to TRBJ2-7; weak D call: TRBD1 (6 bases). CDR3 length: 15 residues. Trimming removed 4 bases from V and 1 base from J, with 14 bases in between. Germline loops: CDR1 SGHAT, CDR2 FQNNGV. CDR3 amino acids: CASSYTTGGSYEQYF. The CDR3 DNA reads as TGTGCCAGCAGCTATACGACAGGCGGTTCCTACGAGCAGTACTTC.

This clonotype was counted many times. The genes are TRBV2 and TRBJ2-5; TRBD2 matches at 10 bases. J gave up 2 bases and V 4 bases, and 4 bases lay outside the gene matches. In germline, CDR1 is SNHLY, CDR2 FYNNEI. This CDR3 is built from 15 residues. The CDR3 spells CASSVVLAGQETQYF. CDR3 nucleotide sequence: TGTGCCAGCAGTGTGGTACTAGCGGGGCAAGAGACCCAGTACTTC. The complete variable domain, with remaining parts taken from reference TRBV2 and TRBJ2-5, reads EPEVTQTPSHQVTQMGQEVILRCVPISNHLYFYWYRQILGQKVEFLVSFYNNEISEKSEIFDDQFSVERPDGSNFTLKIRSTKLEDSAMYFCASSVVLAGQETQYFGPGTRLLVL.

To note about this clonotype: This clone may be a read error of a much larger clone one base away. The chain uses TRBV29-1 and TRBJ2-7; 9 bases agree with TRBD1. Looked up from germline, CDR1 is SQVTM and CDR2 is ANQGSEA. CDR3 length equals 14 residues. Losses at the gene ends were 7 bases for V and 2 bases for J; bases not matched to a gene: 9. The CDR3 region has the DNA TGCAGCGCTTACTTACAGGGGGCGCCCTACGAGCAGTACTTC. It translates to CSAYLQGAPYEQYF.

This clonotype was picked up a small number of times. A much larger clone is a single base away; this may be a read error. The chain recombines TRBV6-2 or TRBV6-3 with TRBJ1-1; no clear D gene. CDR3 length equals 15 residues. Germline V CDR1 and CDR2: MNHEY, SVGEGT. Trimming took 5 bases from V and 3 from J, leaving 16 bases between them. This chain's CDR3 is CASSEGSDMDTEAFF. CDR3 DNA: TGTGCCAGCAGTGAAGGGTCAGACATGGACACTGAAGCTTTCTTT.

Only a few counts were recorded for this clonotype. The CDR3 region has the DNA TGCAGTGCTAGAGATCCGGGACTAGCGTTTTACAATGAGCAGTTCTTC. Translating gives CSARDPGLAFYNEQFF. This rearrangement joins TRBV20-1 to TRBJ2-1; 10 nucleotides align to TRBD2. Germline V gives CDR1 DFQATT, CDR2 SNEGSKA (reference sequence). The CDR3 runs to 16 residues. J was trimmed by 4 bases and V by 0 bases; bases with no gene match: 6.